Presented here are 15 T cell receptor beta chains from one specimen sequenced in a study of blood T cell repertoires in COVID-19 (dated by TCRdb to about 2020). The library came from the immunoSEQ multiplex PCR assay. TCRdb obtained this table from immuneACCESS and retained in-frame rearrangements with V and J assigned. These tables miss some clones; where compared with another copy, unresolved V genes account for less than half of the shortfall, and the remainder is unexplained. A total of about 120,000 clones appear in this sample, approximately 87% of them only once. Of the sample, approximately 2.1% is held by the ten largest clones. Sequencing input: peripheral blood. The receptors stem from a man aged 25 to 40 with acute or convalescent COVID-19.

The gene calls are TRBV4-3 and TRBJ2-1; TRBD2 matches at 8 bases. The CDR3 runs 16 residues. V dropped 0 bases and J dropped 6; count of bases not matched to a gene: 7. Per the germline V gene, CDR1 is LGHNA and CDR2 is YSLEER. The DNA for the CDR3 is TGCGCCAGCAGCCAAGATGTGTGGCGGGGGGCCAATGAGCAGTTCTTC. Its translation: CASSQDVWRGANEQFF.

This clone was picked up one time. This sequence joins TRBV11-1 and TRBJ2-3; 7 bases are shared with TRBD2. J lost 1 base, V lost 3 bases, and 4 bases had no gene match. Per germline, CDR1 SGHAT and CDR2 FQDESV (reference sequence). This CDR3 has 15 residues. The CDR3 nucleotides read TGTGCCAGCAGCTTGTCCAGCGGGGGCACAGATACGCAGTATTTT. Translation: CASSLSSGGTDTQYF.

The chain's CDR3 is CASSVSRDRAYGYTF. CDR3 sequence (DNA): TGTGCCAGCAGCGTATCCCGGGACAGGGCCTATGGCTACACCTTC. This chain joins TRBV9 and TRBJ1-2; 9 bases match TRBD1. CDR1 is SGDLS and CDR2 is YYNGEE in the germline V gene. The length of the CDR3 is 15 residues. Trimming took 1 base from V and 4 from J; bases not matched to a gene: 5.

The V gene is TRBV19, the J gene TRBJ2-1, with a possible D match to TRBD2 (6 bases). The germline V and J ends were trimmed by 3 bases and 0 bases, with 15 bases remaining between them. There are 17 residues in the CDR3. Germline V gives CDR1 LNHDA, CDR2 SQIVND (reference sequence). This CDR3 is CASSIRAGRSSYNEQFF. The CDR3 DNA follows: TGTGCCAGTAGTATCCGAGCGGGCCGGAGCTCCTACAATGAGCAGTTCTTC.

The chain couples TRBV7-2 to TRBJ2-1; 7 positions match TRBD2. With V trimmed by 5 bases and J by 8 bases, 12 bases remained unmatched. There are 15 residues in the CDR3. Germline lookup yields CDR1 SGHTA and CDR2 FQGNSA. In nucleotides, the CDR3 is TGTGCCAGCAGCCCAGGACCAGCGGGGTATGATGAGCAGTTCTTC. Protein product: CASSPGPAGYDEQFF.

CDR3 in DNA: TGTGCCAGCAGCTTAACCCCAGGGGGCGCTTGGGAGACCCAGTACTTC. Encoded protein: CASSLTPGGAWETQYF. V is TRBV9 and J is TRBJ2-5, with 8 bases aligning to TRBD1. The germline gives CDR1 SGDLS, CDR2 YYNGEE. V lost 4 bases to trimming and J lost 5 bases; unmatched junction nucleotides: 13. This CDR3 is built from 16 residues.

This clone was detected a few times. DNA for the CDR3: TGTGCCAGCTCGGCGGGCTGGGGCACTGAAGCTTTCTTT. Protein: CASSAGWGTEAFF. This chain connects TRBV12-3 or TRBV12-4 to TRBJ1-1, with D hard to call. The CDR3 totals 13 residues. V lost 8 bases and J lost 4, with 14 bases in between.

The chain couples TRBV9 to TRBJ1-1; D not resolved. V was shortened by 4 bases and J by 7 bases, with 14 bases between the two germline ends. The length of the CDR3 is 13 residues. Germline values: CDR1 SGDLS, CDR2 YYNGEE. DNA of the CDR3: TGTGCCAGCAGCCCCTGGGAACGGGGTGAAGCTTTCTTT. This codes for CASSPWERGEAFF.

V and J are TRBV4-1 and TRBJ1-4; D unclear. Germline V gene lookup returns CDR1 MGHRA and CDR2 YSYEKL. The germline V and J ends were trimmed by 5 bases and 5 bases, with 15 bases remaining between them. This CDR3 comprises 15 residues. CDR3 in DNA: TGCGCCAGCAGCGAACGGTACAGATGGAATGAAAAACTGTTTTTT. Translation gives CASSERYRWNEKLFF.

This chain connects TRBV19 to TRBJ2-3; 11 positions agree with TRBD2. V gave up 6 bases and J gave up 3 bases; unmatched junction bases: 2. Germline V lookup: CDR1 LNHDA, CDR2 SQIVND (reference sequence). This CDR3 has 14 residues. In DNA form, the CDR3 reads TGTGCCAGTAGGCTAGCGGGAGGAACAGATACGCAGTATTTT. This encodes CASRLAGGTDTQYF.

The sample holds one count of this clone. The chain carries TRBV6-5 and TRBJ1-1; TRBD1 aligns across 8 bases. From germline, CDR1 is MNHEY and CDR2 SVGAGI. The CDR3 length is 15 residues. V was pared by 5 bases and J by 3 bases, with 8 bases of the junction left unmatched. The CDR3 coding sequence is TGTGCCAGCAGTCCCCTACCGACAGGGGACACTGAAGCTTTCTTT. This encodes CASSPLPTGDTEAFF.

Written as DNA, the CDR3 is TGTGCCAGCAGCTTAACCGGGACAGGGGGTCCCAAGCCAACTAATGAAAAACTGTTTTTT. Its translation is CASSLTGTGGPKPTNEKLFF. The rearrangement uses TRBV7-3 and TRBJ1-4; 11 nucleotides match TRBD1. J lost 0 bases, V lost 0 bases, and 9 bases had no gene match. The CDR3 runs 20 residues. Germline lookup yields CDR1 SGHTA and CDR2 FQGTGA.

V gene TRBV6-1 combines with J gene TRBJ2-5; tentative D call: TRBD2 (7 bases). Germline CDR1 MNHNS, CDR2 SASEGT. The CDR3 is 13 residues long. The V end was cut by 6 bases, the J end by 4 bases, with 12 bases between. Written as DNA, the CDR3 is TGTGCCAGCAGGGCAGGGGAGGGAGAGACCCAGTACTTC. Its translation: CASRAGEGETQYF.

The chain couples TRBV30 to TRBJ2-1; 10 positions agree with TRBD2. The CDR3 is 13 amino acids. Germline V gene sequence: CDR1 GTSNPN, CDR2 SVGIG (reference sequence). Unmatched junction bases numbered 5, after V lost 3 bases and J lost 9 bases. CDR3 bases: TGTGCCTGGAGGCTAGCGGGGGAATCTGAGCAGTTCTTC. Translation gives CAWRLAGESEQFF.

This sequence joins TRBV9 and TRBJ1-1; D uncertain. The CDR3 spans 13 residues. V lost 3 bases, J lost 2 bases, and 8 bases lay in between. Germline CDR1 is SGDLS and CDR2 is YYNGEE. Here the CDR3 reads CASSGTANTEAFF. The DNA for the CDR3 is TGTGCCAGCAGCGGAACAGCCAACACTGAAGCTTTCTTT.